The entry that follows covers one T cell receptor beta chain sequence. What it binds is not known. Germline assignment: CDR1 LNHDA and CDR2 SQIVND (reference sequence). This CDR3 spans 16 amino acids. V gave up 8 bases and J gave up 0 bases, with 17 bases separating them. TCRdb's table, derived via immunoSEQ multiplex PCR, lists solely in-frame clones and lacks some. The sample lists 16,000 or so clones; approximately 90% were seen once. This entry belongs to a study of T cells in localized non-small cell lung cancer. Findings and limits, study-wide: Owing to sequencing of a solitary tumor region, heterogeneity cannot be discounted.

This clonotype was sampled from a male donor older than 55 with stage II squamous cell lung carcinoma. The chain uses TRBV19 and TRBJ1-5, with D maybe TRBD1 (5 bases). The specimen was peripheral blood, collected before any cancer treatment. The DNA of the CDR3 is TGTGCCAGTGGTGGAAGGGGAGGTCGTAGCAATCAGCCCCAGCATTTT. This gives the protein CASGGRGGRSNQPQHF. The full variable domain, with the rest looked up from reference TRBV19 and TRBJ1-5, is DGGITQSPKYLFRKEGQNVTLSCEQNLNHDAMYWYRQDPGQGLRLIYYSQIVNDFQKGDIAEGYSVSREKKESFPLTVTSAQKNPTAFYLCASGGRGGRSNQPQHFGDGTRLSIL.